This T cell receptor (beta chain) derives from a study of control samples from healthy donors and cancer patients. The table came from immunoSEQ multiplex PCR; TCRdb's copy has only in-frame clones and leaves some out. The sample yields fewer than 500,000 clones, 80% to 95% seen once. Germline V gene lookup returns CDR1 SNHLY and CDR2 FYNNEI. CDR3 length equals 13 residues. With 2 bases clipped from V and 8 bases from J, the junction kept 4 bases outside the gene matches. The receptor was derived from a man aged 40-50 years with head and neck cancer. This chain links TRBV2 with TRBJ1-2; 8 bases match TRBD1. Source material: PBMCs. Written as DNA, the CDR3 is TGTGCCAGCAGTGAACAGGGGGCGCGAGGCTACACCTTC. It encodes CASSEQGARGYTF.